These 20 T cell receptor beta chains originate from one sample sequenced in a study of cytomegalovirus exposure and HLA in healthy donors. It was with 60 Vbeta and 13 Jbeta primers that the PCR ran. Assay: immunoSEQ multiplex PCR; the TCRdb copy retains only in-frame clones and omits some. The table lists about 200,000 clones, with 0.74% in the top ten. Sequenced sample: PBMCs. The receptors shown here come from a boy younger than 18 in good health and CMV-seronegative.

The chain is built from TRBV7-2 and TRBJ2-1; 7 positions match TRBD1. The CDR3 length is 12 residues. Germline CDR1 SGHTA, CDR2 FQGNSA. V lost 5 bases to trimming and J lost 10 bases; unmatched junction nucleotides: 5. CDR3 sequence: CASSPGRGEQFF. The DNA for the CDR3 is TGTGCCAGCAGCCCCGGCAGGGGGGAGCAGTTCTTC.

Here the CDR3 DNA reads TGTGCCTGGAGAGGATACCGAGGGGGCTACACCTTC. This gives the protein CAWRGYRGGYTF. The rearrangement joins TRBV30 to TRBJ1-2; D gene uncertain. The CDR3 spans 12 residues. Germline assignment: CDR1 GTSNPN and CDR2 SVGIG (reference sequence). Trimming took off 3 bases at V and 8 bases at J, with 13 bases between the two ends.

The J gene is TRBJ1-1, the V gene TRBV5-4; D call uncertain. Trimming shortened V by 2 bases and J by 0 bases, and 11 bases separated the two germline ends. This CDR3 region has 15 residues. Germline CDR1 is SGHNT and CDR2 is YYREEE (reference sequence). DNA for the CDR3: TGTGCCAGCAGCTTCCGGGAATGGCTGAACACTGAAGCTTTCTTT. It encodes CASSFREWLNTEAFF.

The chain recombines TRBV7-9 with TRBJ1-1, with D unclear. V dropped 2 bases and J dropped 1 base, with 8 bases sitting between them. Germline V lookup: CDR1 SEHNR, CDR2 FQNEAQ (reference sequence). CDR3 length: 14 amino acids. Here the CDR3 reads CASSLTTTNTEAFF. The CDR3 bases are TGTGCCAGCAGCTTAACCACAACGAACACTGAAGCTTTCTTT.

V and J are TRBV7-9 and TRBJ1-4, with a weak D call TRBD1 (5 bases). Trimming removed 3 bases from V and 1 base from J, with 9 bases in between. Germline lookup yields CDR1 SEHNR and CDR2 FQNEAQ (reference sequence). The CDR3 is 15 residues long. CDR3 nucleotide sequence: TGTGCCAGCAGCTTGGAGGGGAGAACTAATGAAAAACTGTTTTTT. This translates into CASSLEGRTNEKLFF.

This chain links TRBV5-1 with TRBJ1-2, with D possibly being TRBD1 (6 bases). Trimming left V 0 bases short and J 5 bases short, with 8 bases between. The CDR3 has 13 amino acids. CDR1 and CDR2 (germline): SGHRS, YFSETQ. The DNA of the CDR3 is TGCGCCAGCAGCTTGGGACAGGTTTATGGCTACACCTTC. Its protein is CASSLGQVYGYTF.

This chain connects TRBV7-8 to TRBJ1-5; perhaps TRBD1 as D (6 bases). Germline CDR1 reads SGHVS; CDR2 reads FQNEAQ. The CDR3 runs 13 residues. V lost 1 base and J lost 7, with 8 bases in between. CDR3 sequence: CASSLVTGQPQHF. The CDR3 DNA reads as TGTGCCAGCAGCTTAGTAACAGGGCAGCCCCAGCATTTT.

This sequence joins TRBV27 and TRBJ2-6, with D possibly being TRBD2 (6 bases). The V gene's germline CDR1 is MNHEY and CDR2 SMNVEV (reference sequence). V gave up 7 bases and J gave up 3 bases, with 13 bases separating them. The CDR3 loop spans 15 amino acids. The CDR3 is CASTPAGLGANVLTF. CDR3 sequence (DNA): TGTGCCAGCACCCCGGCGGGACTTGGGGCCAACGTCCTGACTTTC.

The V and J genes are TRBV7-8 and TRBJ2-7, with D perhaps TRBD2 (5 bases). The germline V and J ends were trimmed by 3 bases and 7 bases, with 25 bases remaining between them. From germline, CDR1 is SGHVS and CDR2 FQNEAQ. The CDR3 spans 17 residues. The CDR3: CASSLKAGVLKSGEQYF. The CDR3, as DNA: TGTGCCAGCAGCTTGAAGGCGGGCGTCCTAAAATCGGGGGAGCAGTACTTC.

The rearrangement uses TRBV7-9 and TRBJ1-1; 8 bases fit TRBD1. The J segment lost 3 bases and the V segment lost 4 bases, leaving 7 bases of the junction unmatched. Germline V gene data show CDR1 as SEHNR and CDR2 as FQNEAQ (reference sequence). This CDR3 contains 15 residues. The CDR3 bases are TGTGCCAGCAGCTCGCCCTCGGACAGGGACACTGAAGCTTTCTTT. As protein: CASSSPSDRDTEAFF.

This rearrangement joins TRBV7-2 to TRBJ1-1; D remains ambiguous. The CDR3 is 12 amino acids. The V and J ends lost 4 bases and 7 bases respectively, with 10 bases between them. CDR1 is SGHTA and CDR2 is FQGNSA in the germline V gene. CDR3 sequence reads: CASSSMGFEAFF. Written as DNA, the CDR3 is TGTGCCAGCAGCTCCATGGGCTTTGAAGCTTTCTTT.

The chain links TRBV27 to TRBJ2-7; D perhaps matches TRBD1 (6 bases). Trimming stripped 6 bases from V and 0 bases from J, with 12 bases between. Germline V gives CDR1 MNHEY, CDR2 SMNVEV (reference sequence). The CDR3 has 14 amino acids. The CDR3 nucleotides are TGTGCCAGCAGGCCCCTGGACAGCTCCTACGAGCAGTACTTC. Translation: CASRPLDSSYEQYF.

The rearrangement uses TRBV28 and TRBJ2-7, with 7 nucleotides matching TRBD1. CDR1 and CDR2 from the germline V gene are MDHEN and SYDVKM. V lost 5 bases to trimming and J lost 6 bases; unmatched junction nucleotides: 10. The CDR3 runs 14 residues. The CDR3 sequence: CASSPAYRGSEQYF. DNA of the CDR3: TGTGCCAGCAGTCCGGCGTACAGGGGTTCCGAGCAGTACTTC. The full variable domain, in which reference TRBV28 and TRBJ2-7 provide the parts outside the CDR3, is DVKVTQSSRYLVKRTGEKVFLECVQDMDHENMFWYRQDPGLGLRLIYFSYDVKMKEKGDIPEGYSVSREKKERFSLILESASTNQTSMYLCASSPAYRGSEQYFGPGTRLTVT.

Points on this clone: This sample also contains other DNA sequences that code for the same CDR3. The chain employs TRBV10-3 and TRBJ2-7; TRBD1 is a possible D gene (5 bases). The V end was cut by 6 bases, the J end by 0 bases, with 6 bases between. The CDR3 is 12 amino acids. The germline V gene has CDR1 ENHRY and CDR2 SYGVKD. CDR3 sequence reads: CAISGHSYEQYF. The CDR3 DNA follows: TGTGCCATCAGCGGACACTCCTACGAGCAGTACTTC.

V and J are TRBV5-6 and TRBJ2-7, with D possibly being TRBD2 (6 bases). The J call may be wrong; the DNA end is better matched by TRBJ2-1. CDR1 is SGHDT, CDR2 YYEEEE, per germline. The CDR3 runs 16 residues. The CDR3 sequence is CASSPLGDSSYNEQFF. DNA of the CDR3: TGTGCCAGCAGCCCACTCGGGGACTCCTCCTACAATGAGCAGTTCTTC.

The rearrangement uses TRBV29-1 and TRBJ1-1; TRBD1 matches at 10 bases. This CDR3 is built from 13 residues. CDR1 is SQVTM, CDR2 ANQGSEA, per germline. V was clipped by 4 bases and J by 1 base; unmatched bases: 0. CDR3 nucleotide sequence: TGCAGCGTTGGGGACAGGGGGAACACTGAAGCTTTCTTT. Its translation: CSVGDRGNTEAFF.

Concerning this clone: Other nucleotide sequences from this sample produce the same CDR3. The J gene is TRBJ1-1, the V gene TRBV7-6, with D maybe TRBD1 (5 bases). The length of the CDR3 is 13 residues. The germline V gene has CDR1 SGHVS and CDR2 FNYEAQ. The V end was cut by 1 base, the J end by 7 bases, with 10 bases between. The CDR3 loop reads CASSLVGTGEAFF. The CDR3 DNA is TGTGCCAGCAGCTTAGTTGGCACAGGTGAAGCTTTCTTT.

This sequence joins TRBV7-9 and TRBJ2-2, with D perhaps matching TRBD2 (6 bases). Germline V gives CDR1 SEHNR, CDR2 FQNEAQ (reference sequence). V was shortened by 9 bases and J by 1 base, with 9 bases between the two germline ends. The CDR3 extends over 13 amino acids. CDR3 in amino acids: CASLGLNTGELFF. Here the CDR3 DNA reads TGTGCCAGTTTGGGACTGAACACCGGGGAGCTGTTTTTT.

The V gene is TRBV28, the J gene TRBJ2-7; a possible D gene is TRBD2 (6 bases). Trimming removed 7 bases at V and 0 bases at J, with 16 bases between. The germline CDR1 and CDR2 sequences are MDHEN and SYDVKM. The CDR3 consists of 15 residues. In DNA, the CDR3 is TGTGCCAGCATGATTGGAGGGTCCAACTCCTACGAGCAGTACTTC. It specifies CASMIGGSNSYEQYF.

The chain couples TRBV7-8 to TRBJ1-5; D is possibly TRBD1 (5 bases). Germline CDR1 is SGHVS and CDR2 is FQNEAQ. Trimming removed 5 bases at V and 8 bases at J, with 19 bases between. The CDR3 is 15 residues long. The CDR3 loop reads CASSRGRAGDEPQHF. The CDR3 DNA sequence: TGTGCCAGCAGCCGGGGTCGAGCGGGGGATGAGCCCCAGCATTTT.